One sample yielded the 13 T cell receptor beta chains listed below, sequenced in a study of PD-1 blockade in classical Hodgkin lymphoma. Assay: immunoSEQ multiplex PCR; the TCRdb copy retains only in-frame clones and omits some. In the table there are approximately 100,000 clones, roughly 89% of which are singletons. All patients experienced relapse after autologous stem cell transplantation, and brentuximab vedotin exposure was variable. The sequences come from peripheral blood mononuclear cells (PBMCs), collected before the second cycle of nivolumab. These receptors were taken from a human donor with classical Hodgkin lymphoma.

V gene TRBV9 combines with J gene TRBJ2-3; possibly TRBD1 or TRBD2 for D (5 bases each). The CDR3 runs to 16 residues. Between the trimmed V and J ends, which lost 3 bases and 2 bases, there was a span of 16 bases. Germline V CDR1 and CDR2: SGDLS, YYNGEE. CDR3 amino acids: CASSGSGGQHTDTQYF. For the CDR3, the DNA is TGTGCCAGCAGCGGGAGCGGCGGACAACACACAGATACGCAGTATTTT. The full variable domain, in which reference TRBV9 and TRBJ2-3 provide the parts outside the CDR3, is DSGVTQTPKHLITATGQRVTLRCSPRSGDLSVYWYQQSLDQGLQFLIQYYNGEERAKGNILERFSAQQFPDLHSELNLSSLELGDSALYFCASSGSGGQHTDTQYFGPGTRLTVL.

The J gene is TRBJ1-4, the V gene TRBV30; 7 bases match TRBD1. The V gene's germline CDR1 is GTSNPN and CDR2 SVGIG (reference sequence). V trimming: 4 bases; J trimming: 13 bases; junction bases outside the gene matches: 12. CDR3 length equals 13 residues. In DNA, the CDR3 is TGTGCCTGGATGGCAGGGATGGGACAGAGACTGTTTTTT. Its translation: CAWMAGMGQRLFF.

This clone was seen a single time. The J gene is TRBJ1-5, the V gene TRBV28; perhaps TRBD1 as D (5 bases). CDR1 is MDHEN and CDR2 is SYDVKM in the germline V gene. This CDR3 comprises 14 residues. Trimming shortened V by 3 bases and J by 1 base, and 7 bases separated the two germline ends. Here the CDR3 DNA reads TGTGCCAGCAGTTTTGGGGACAGCAATCAGCCCCAGCATTTT. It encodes CASSFGDSNQPQHF.

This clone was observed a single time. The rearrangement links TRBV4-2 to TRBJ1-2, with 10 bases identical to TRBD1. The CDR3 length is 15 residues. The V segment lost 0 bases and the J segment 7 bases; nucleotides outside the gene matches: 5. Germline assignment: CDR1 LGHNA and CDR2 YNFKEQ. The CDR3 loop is CASSQEWDRGVGYTF. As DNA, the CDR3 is TGTGCCAGCAGCCAAGAATGGGACAGGGGTGTTGGCTACACCTTC.

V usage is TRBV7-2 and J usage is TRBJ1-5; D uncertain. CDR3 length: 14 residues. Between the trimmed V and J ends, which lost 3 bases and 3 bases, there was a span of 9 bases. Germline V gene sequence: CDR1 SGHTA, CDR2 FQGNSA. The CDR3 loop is CASSFSGDNQPQHF. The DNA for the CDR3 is TGTGCCAGCAGCTTTAGTGGGGACAATCAGCCCCAGCATTTT.

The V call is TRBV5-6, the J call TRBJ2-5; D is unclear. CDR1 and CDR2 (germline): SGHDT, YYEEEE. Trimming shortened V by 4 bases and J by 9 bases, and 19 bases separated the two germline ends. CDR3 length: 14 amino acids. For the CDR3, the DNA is TGTGCCAGCAGCCAGGACCCCGGTTTGGTGGCCCAGTACTTC. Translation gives CASSQDPGLVAQYF.

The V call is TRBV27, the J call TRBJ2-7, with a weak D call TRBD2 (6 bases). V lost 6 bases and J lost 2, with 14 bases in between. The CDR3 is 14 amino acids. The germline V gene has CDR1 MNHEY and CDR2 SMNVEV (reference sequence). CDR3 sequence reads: CASSPGTFAYEQYF. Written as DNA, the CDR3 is TGTGCCAGCAGCCCCGGGACTTTTGCCTACGAGCAGTACTTC.

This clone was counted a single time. Here the CDR3 DNA reads TGTGCCAGCAGTCGGACTAGCGGGGGAGAGACCGGGGAGCTGTTTTTT. It encodes CASSRTSGGETGELFF. V usage is TRBV6-4 and J usage is TRBJ2-2; 13 nucleotides agree with TRBD2. There are 16 residues in the CDR3. Losses at the gene ends were 5 bases for V and 5 bases for J; bases not matched to a gene: 5. The germline V gene has CDR1 MRHNA and CDR2 SNTAGT.

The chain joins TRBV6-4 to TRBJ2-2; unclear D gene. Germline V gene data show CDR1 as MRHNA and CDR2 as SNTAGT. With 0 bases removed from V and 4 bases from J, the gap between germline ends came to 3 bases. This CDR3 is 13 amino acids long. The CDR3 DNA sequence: TGTGCCAGCAGTGACTCGGTCACCGGGGAGCTGTTTTTT. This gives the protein CASSDSVTGELFF.

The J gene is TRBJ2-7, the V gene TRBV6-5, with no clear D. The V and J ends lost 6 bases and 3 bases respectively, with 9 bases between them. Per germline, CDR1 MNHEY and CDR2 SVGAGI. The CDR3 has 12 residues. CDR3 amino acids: CASSSRGYEQYF. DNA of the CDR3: TGTGCCAGCAGCTCGCGAGGCTACGAGCAGTACTTC.

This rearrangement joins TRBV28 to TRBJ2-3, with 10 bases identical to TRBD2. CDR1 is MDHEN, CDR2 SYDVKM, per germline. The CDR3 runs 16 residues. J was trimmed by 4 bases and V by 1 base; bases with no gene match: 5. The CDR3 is CASSLSASGGPDTQYF. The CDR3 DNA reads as TGTGCCAGCAGTTTATCGGCTAGCGGGGGACCAGATACGCAGTATTTT. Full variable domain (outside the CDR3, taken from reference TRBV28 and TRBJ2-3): DVKVTQSSRYLVKRTGEKVFLECVQDMDHENMFWYRQDPGLGLRLIYFSYDVKMKEKGDIPEGYSVSREKKERFSLILESASTNQTSMYLCASSLSASGGPDTQYFGPGTRLTVL.

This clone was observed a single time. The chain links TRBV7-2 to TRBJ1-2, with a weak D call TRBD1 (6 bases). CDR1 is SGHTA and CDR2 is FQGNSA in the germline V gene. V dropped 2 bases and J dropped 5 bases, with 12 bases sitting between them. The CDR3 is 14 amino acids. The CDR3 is CASSLSGQFYGYTF. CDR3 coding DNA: TGTGCCAGCAGCTTATCTGGACAGTTTTATGGCTACACCTTC.

CDR3 residues: CASSVEAGGNTYEQYF. The CDR3 DNA is TGTGCCAGCAGCGTAGAAGCAGGGGGCAATACCTACGAGCAGTACTTC. The rearrangement joins TRBV9 to TRBJ2-7, with 8 bases matching TRBD1. Germline-derived CDR1 and CDR2 are SGDLS and YYNGEE. CDR3 length equals 16 residues. The V gene end was trimmed by 0 bases and the J gene end by 2 bases; junction bases not matched to a gene: 7.